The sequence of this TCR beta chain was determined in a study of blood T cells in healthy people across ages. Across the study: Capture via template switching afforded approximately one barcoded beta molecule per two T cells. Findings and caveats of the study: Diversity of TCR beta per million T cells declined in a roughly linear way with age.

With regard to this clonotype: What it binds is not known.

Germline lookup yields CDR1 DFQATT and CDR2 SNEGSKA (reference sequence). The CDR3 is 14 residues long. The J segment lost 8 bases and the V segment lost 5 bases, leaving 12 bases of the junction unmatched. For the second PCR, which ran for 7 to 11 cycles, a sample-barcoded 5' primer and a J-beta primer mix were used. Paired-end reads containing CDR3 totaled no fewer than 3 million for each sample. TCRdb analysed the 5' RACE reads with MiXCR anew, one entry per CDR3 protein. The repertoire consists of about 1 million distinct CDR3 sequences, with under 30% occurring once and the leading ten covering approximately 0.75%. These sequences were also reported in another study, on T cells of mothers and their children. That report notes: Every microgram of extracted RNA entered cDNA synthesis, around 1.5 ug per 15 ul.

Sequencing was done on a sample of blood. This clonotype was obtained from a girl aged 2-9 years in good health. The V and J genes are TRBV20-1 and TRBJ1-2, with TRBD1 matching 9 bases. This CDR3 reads CSAPTQQGAGGYTF. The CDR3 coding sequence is TGCAGTGCTCCGACCCAACAGGGGGCGGGCGGCTACACCTTC.